This T cell receptor beta chain was profiled in a study of blood T cell repertoires in COVID-19. Study as a whole: Donors in the United States, Italy and Spain gave samples during acute or convalescent COVID-19. In each case, the material was cDNA or gDNA derived from T cells, B-cell-depleted T cells, or PBMCs.

The CDR3 is made up of 17 amino acids. V lost 4 bases, J lost 2 bases, and 8 bases stayed unmatched. Germline CDR1 reads LNHDA; CDR2 reads SQIVND (reference sequence). How the authors handled the data: Estimation of nucleated cell counts was performed using reference gene primer amplification. Some clones are missing from TCRdb's copy, which holds only in-frame ones; the method was immunoSEQ multiplex PCR. V, J and clone size are taken as reported in that table, and D and trimming were inferred from the DNA itself. This table has 160,000 or so clones, about nine tenths appearing once. The source is a man aged 60 to 75 with active or convalescent COVID-19. Specimen: peripheral blood. This chain connects TRBV19 to TRBJ2-7; 13 nucleotides match TRBD2. This CDR3 is CASSKGLAGVGPYEQYF. In DNA form, the CDR3 reads TGTGCCAGTAGTAAAGGACTAGCGGGAGTCGGGCCCTACGAGCAGTACTTC.